The entry that follows covers one T cell receptor beta chain sequence. Its cognate antigen is unknown. The data are from a study of naive and memory T cell subsets. General study results and limits: Potentially, T cell activation and differentiation skew this RNA-based measurement.

J lost 4 bases, V lost 5 bases, and 11 bases had no gene match. The CDR3 has 16 residues. The germline V gene has CDR1 MNHNY and CDR2 SVGAGI (reference sequence). Amplification of ligated cDNA took four PCR rounds with SP2 and nested alpha and beta constant primers. For blood and skin samples, reverse transcription used TCR alpha and beta constant primers. Using its own MiXCR run on the 5' RACE reads, TCRdb lists one record per CDR3 protein. The data show about 62,000 distinct CDR3 sequences, with 8% to 9% seen just once and roughly 21% held by the top ten. TCR cDNA received a 3' ligated oligonucleotide that carried a UMI. RNA was extracted from under 3 ml of whole blood of healthy adults. Unsorted total RNA, about 1 to 1000 ng, was DNase treated before reverse transcription.

This TCR derives from a female donor in good health. V usage is TRBV6-6 and J usage is TRBJ1-3; 7 bases agree with TRBD1. The CDR3 sequence is CASSNQQGRVGNTIYF. The DNA of the CDR3 is TGTGCCAGCAGTAACCAACAGGGGAGAGTGGGAAACACCATATATTTT.